The 18 T cell receptor beta chains in this list originate from one sample, sequenced in a study of T cell responses to AZD1222 COVID-19 vaccine. The assay was immunoSEQ multiplex PCR, and TCRdb's table has in-frame clones only and misses some. There are about 100,000 clones in the sample; more than 70% occur only once, and approximately 1.3% lies in the top ten. This specimen consisted of peripheral blood, obtained on day 0 of AZD1222 vaccination. The receptors derive from an adult in good health.

This clone was found once. The CDR3 bases are TGTGCCAGCAGCTCCCAGTTTACGACAGGGGAGACTGAAGCTTTCTTT. Translating gives CASSSQFTTGETEAFF. V usage is TRBV13 and J usage is TRBJ1-1; 8 nucleotides align to TRBD1. Germline values: CDR1 PRHDT, CDR2 FYEKMQ (reference sequence). The V segment lost 4 bases and the J segment 5 bases; nucleotides outside the gene matches: 12. The CDR3 has 16 amino acids. Using reference TRBV13 and TRBJ1-1 for the parts outside the CDR3, the full variable domain is AAGVIQSPRHLIKEKRETATLKCYPIPRHDTVYWYQQGPGQDPQFLISFYEKMQSDKGSIPDRFSAQQFSDYHSELNMSSLELGDSALYFCASSSQFTTGETEAFFGQGTRLTVV.

The chain combines TRBV9 with TRBJ2-2; no reliable D call. The CDR3 totals 14 residues. Germline CDR1 SGDLS, CDR2 YYNGEE. Between the trimmed V and J ends, which lost 1 base and 0 bases, there was a span of 4 bases. This CDR3 is CASSVTTNTGELFF. DNA of the CDR3: TGTGCCAGCAGCGTAACGACGAACACCGGGGAGCTGTTTTTT.

V is TRBV2 and J is TRBJ2-3; D not certain. CDR1 SNHLY and CDR2 FYNNEI come from the germline V gene. Trimming left V 6 bases short and J 5 bases short, with 9 bases between. The CDR3 has 12 residues. CDR3 DNA sequence: TGTGCCAGCAGCCCCCCCGTAGATACGCAGTATTTT. Translated: CASSPPVDTQYF.

The chain combines TRBV9 with TRBJ2-3, with 8 bases matching TRBD2. After removal of 3 bases from V and 2 bases from J, the junction contained 11 bases not matched to a gene. The CDR3 contains 17 residues. Germline assignment: CDR1 SGDLS and CDR2 YYNGEE. CDR3 loop: CASSATETSGLTDTQYF. The CDR3, as DNA: TGTGCCAGCAGCGCTACGGAAACTAGCGGCCTCACAGATACGCAGTATTTT.

The chain couples TRBV29-1 to TRBJ2-3; TRBD2 is a possible D gene (6 bases). The CDR3 covers 15 residues. Per the germline V gene, CDR1 is SQVTM and CDR2 is ANQGSEA. The V end was cut by 7 bases, the J end by 0 bases, with 17 bases between. The CDR3 is CSARSGTTSTDTQYF. Written as DNA, the CDR3 is TGCAGCGCCCGTAGCGGAACTACTAGCACAGATACGCAGTATTTT.

The chain joins TRBV14 to TRBJ1-1; D gene ambiguous. The CDR3 has 14 residues. V lost 0 bases, J lost 1 base, and 6 bases lay in between. Per germline, CDR1 SGHDN and CDR2 FVKESK. CDR3 bases: TGTGCCAGCAGCCAAGAAAGTCGGAACACTGAAGCTTTCTTT. Protein: CASSQESRNTEAFF.

This rearrangement joins TRBV7-6 to TRBJ2-2; tentatively, D is TRBD2 (6 bases). V lost 0 bases and J lost 0, with 11 bases in between. CDR1 is SGHVS, CDR2 FNYEAQ, per germline. The CDR3 sequence is 17 residues long. The chain's CDR3 is CASSLARGLANTGELFF. For the CDR3, the DNA is TGTGCCAGCAGCTTAGCGCGGGGTCTCGCGAACACCGGGGAGCTGTTTTTT.

The rearrangement joins TRBV5-1 to TRBJ2-7, with 7 bases lining up with TRBD1. The CDR3 covers 15 residues. Germline CDR1 SGHRS, CDR2 YFSETQ. V was pared by 4 bases and J by 2 bases, with 9 bases of the junction left unmatched. The CDR3 DNA reads as TGCGCCAGCAGCCTACAGACAGGGTTTACCTACGAGCAGTACTTC. As protein: CASSLQTGFTYEQYF.

This sequence joins TRBV7-9 and TRBJ1-1, with a weak D call TRBD1 (5 bases). Trimming removed 5 bases from V and 3 bases from J, with 13 bases in between. The CDR3 is 14 residues long. Germline CDR1 and CDR2: SEHNR and FQNEAQ (reference sequence). The CDR3, as DNA: TGTGCCAGCAGCCCTCTGTGGGGGGACACTGAAGCTTTCTTT. Its protein is CASSPLWGDTEAFF.

This clone was found a few times. The rearrangement joins TRBV4-3 to TRBJ2-7; 8 bases match TRBD2. The junction had 18 bases not matched to a gene; V was cut back by 4 bases and J by 7 bases. The CDR3 runs to 17 residues. CDR1 and CDR2 (germline): LGHNA, YSLEER. CDR3 region: CASSPRAAGGPPAEQYF. The CDR3 coding sequence is TGCGCCAGCAGCCCTAGGGCGGCGGGAGGTCCCCCGGCGGAGCAGTACTTC.

The V call is TRBV5-6, the J call TRBJ2-4; perhaps D is TRBD1 or TRBD2 (5 bases each). In germline, CDR1 is SGHDT, CDR2 YYEEEE. V was clipped by 4 bases and J by 5 bases, with 10 bases between them. The CDR3 is 13 amino acids. The CDR3 here is CASSPGTENIQYF. Here the CDR3 DNA reads TGTGCCAGCAGCCCCGGGACCGAAAACATTCAGTACTTC. Variable domain in full (rest from reference TRBV5-6 and TRBJ2-4): DAGVTQSPTHLIKTRGQQVTLRCSPKSGHDTVSWYQQALGQGPQFIFQYYEEEERQRGNFPDRFSGHQFPNYSSELNVNALLLGDSALYLCASSPGTENIQYFGAGTRLSVL.

This chain joins TRBV7-2 and TRBJ2-1; no firm D call. Trimming removed 2 bases at V and 0 bases at J, with 14 bases between. CDR1 SGHTA and CDR2 FQGNSA come from the germline V gene. This CDR3 spans 17 amino acids. The CDR3 region is CASSLHPGFGSYNEQFF. CDR3 DNA sequence: TGTGCCAGCAGCTTACACCCGGGTTTTGGCTCCTACAATGAGCAGTTCTTC.

In this sample, this clone is medium-sized. V and J are TRBV6-2 or TRBV6-3 and TRBJ1-5, with D maybe TRBD1 (5 bases). Per germline, CDR1 MNHEY and CDR2 SVGEGT. V lost 5 bases, J lost 9 bases, and 14 bases lay in between. This CDR3 contains 13 residues. CDR3 region: CASSPIREGPQHF. In nucleotides, the CDR3 is TGTGCCAGCAGTCCGATCAGGGAAGGGCCCCAGCATTTT.

The genes are TRBV29-1 and TRBJ2-7; D is perhaps TRBD2 (7 bases). The CDR3 consists of 12 residues. V lost 1 base and J lost 7, with 11 bases in between. Germline CDR1 and CDR2: SQVTM and ANQGSEA. The CDR3 nucleotides read TGCAGCGTTGAAGGGGGGGGGCAAGAGCAGTACTTC. Its translation: CSVEGGGQEQYF.

The CDR3 coding sequence is TGTGCCAGCAGCTTGGGACAGGGGGTTGATGGCTACACCTTC. Translating it yields CASSLGQGVDGYTF. This chain links TRBV7-8 with TRBJ1-2; 11 positions match TRBD1. V gave up 3 bases and J gave up 6 bases; unmatched junction bases: 3. The CDR3 extends over 14 amino acids. From germline, CDR1 is SGHVS and CDR2 FQNEAQ.

The rearrangement uses TRBV27 and TRBJ1-4; D not certain. Germline lookup yields CDR1 MNHEY and CDR2 SMNVEV (reference sequence). V dropped 4 bases and J dropped 8 bases, with 17 bases sitting between them. The CDR3 is 15 residues long. The CDR3 is CASSSPHVAGEKLFF. Here the CDR3 DNA reads TGTGCCAGCAGTTCCCCCCATGTGGCTGGGGAAAAACTGTTTTTT.

In its sample, this clone was seen once. The genes are TRBV28 and TRBJ2-6; no clear D gene. The length of the CDR3 is 13 residues. V lost 5 bases to trimming and J lost 1 base, with 3 bases between them. The V gene's germline CDR1 is MDHEN and CDR2 SYDVKM. CDR3 nucleotides: TGTGCCAGCAGTCGATCTGGGGCCAACGTCCTGACTTTC. It specifies CASSRSGANVLTF.

This clone turned up a few times. The chain couples TRBV7-2 to TRBJ2-4, with D possibly matching TRBD1 (5 bases). The CDR3 runs 16 residues. V was clipped by 5 bases and J by 0 bases, with 14 bases between them. Germline V gene sequence: CDR1 SGHTA, CDR2 FQGNSA. CDR3 nucleotides: TGTGCCAGCAGCCTGGGGCGCCCAGCAGCCAAAAACATTCAGTACTTC. Translated: CASSLGRPAAKNIQYF.